This entry describes one T cell receptor (beta chain). Its specificity is not known. The CDR3 extends over 13 amino acids. The germline CDR1 and CDR2 sequences are MNHEY and SVGAGI. Sequenced by immunoSEQ multiplex PCR; TCRdb stores in-frame clones only, minus some. The table lists about 480,000 clones, roughly 78% of them singletons. The data derive from a study of shared clonotypes between healthy human individuals. Study context: The donor pool was made up of two women and a few men aged 18 to 49.

The study, taken as a whole, reports: The sole specimen, blood, was sampled, and tissue repertoires likely differ.

The chain joins TRBV6-5 to TRBJ2-5; no reliable D call. The end of the DNA aligns better with TRBJ2-7, so the J call may be wrong. The sequenced sample was PBMCs. This clonotype originated in a woman aged 40 to 50 in good health. Some clones in this sample may be carry-over from other donors' samples. The CDR3 loop is CASSYSGTYEQYF. The CDR3 DNA is TGTGCCAGCAGTTACTCGGGCACCTACGAGCAGTACTTC.